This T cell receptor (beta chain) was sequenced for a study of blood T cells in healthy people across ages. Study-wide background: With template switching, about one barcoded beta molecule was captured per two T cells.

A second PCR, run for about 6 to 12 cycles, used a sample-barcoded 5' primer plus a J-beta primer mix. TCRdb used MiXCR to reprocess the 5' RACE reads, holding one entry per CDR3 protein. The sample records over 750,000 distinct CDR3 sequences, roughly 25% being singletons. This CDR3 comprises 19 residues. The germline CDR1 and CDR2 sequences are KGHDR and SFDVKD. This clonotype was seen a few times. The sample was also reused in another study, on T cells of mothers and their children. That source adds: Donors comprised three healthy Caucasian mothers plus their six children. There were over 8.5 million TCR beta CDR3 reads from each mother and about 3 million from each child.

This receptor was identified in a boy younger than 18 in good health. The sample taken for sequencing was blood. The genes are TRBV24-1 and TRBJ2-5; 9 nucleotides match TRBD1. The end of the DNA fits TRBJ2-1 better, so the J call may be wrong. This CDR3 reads CATSDTRDRAIRAYNEQFF. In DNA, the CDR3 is TGTGCCACCAGTGATACCCGGGACAGGGCGATAAGGGCCTACAATGAGCAGTTCTTC.